This T cell receptor (beta chain) is from a study of T cells in localized non-small cell lung cancer. Study results and caveats: Adjacent lung had a median roughly 53 of the 100 largest tumor clones. Uninvolved adjacent lung showed higher T cell clonality than tumor.

This CDR3 contains 16 residues. Germline V gene sequence: CDR1 SGDLS, CDR2 YYNGEE. Trimming left V 0 bases short and J 2 bases short, with 12 bases between. The protocol was immunoSEQ multiplex PCR, while the TCRdb copy is restricted to in-frame clones and leaves out a portion. The sample includes around 64,000 clones, about four fifths seen only once; the top ten take around 4.7%. This clone was observed once. Its antigen is unknown. This chain links TRBV9 with TRBJ1-3; the D gene is possibly TRBD1 (5 bases). This TCR derives from a man between 40 and 75 years old with stage II lung adenocarcinoma. Material: PBMCs, obtained before any cancer treatment. The CDR3, as DNA: TGTGCCAGCAGCGTAGATGCAGGGCGAACTGGAAACACCATATATTTT. Translation: CASSVDAGRTGNTIYF. The variable domain in full, with the rest retrieved from reference TRBV9 and TRBJ1-3, is DSGVTQTPKHLITATGQRVTLRCSPRSGDLSVYWYQQSLDQGLQFLIQYYNGEERAKGNILERFSAQQFPDLHSELNLSSLELGDSALYFCASSVDAGRTGNTIYFGEGSWLTVV.